Presented here are 31 T cell receptor beta chains from one specimen sequenced in a study of graft-versus-host responses after intestinal transplantation. Measured with immunoSEQ multiplex PCR; TCRdb has only the in-frame clones, and not every one. The top ten clones hold 0.15% to 0.2% of a sample with under 100,000 clones, around 93% of them seen once. Antigens for these TCRs are unknown. This specimen was unstimulated CD4+ T cells sorted from spleen or lymph node cells, taken before transplant. The source is a human donor who was the organ donor for an intestinal transplant.

This clone was recorded once. This chain connects TRBV5-4 to TRBJ1-2; no reliable D call. V lost 5 bases, J lost 2 bases, and 13 bases lay in between. The CDR3 extends over 14 amino acids. CDR1 and CDR2 (germline): SGHNT, YYREEE (reference sequence). CDR3 nucleotides: TGTGCCAGCAGGACCGGGGAATTGAACTATGGCTACACCTTC. Translation: CASRTGELNYGYTF.

The chain couples TRBV2 to TRBJ1-1, with D perhaps TRBD1 (5 bases). From germline, CDR1 is SNHLY and CDR2 FYNNEI. This CDR3 is built from 12 residues. Trimming stripped 6 bases from V and 4 bases from J, with 9 bases between. This CDR3 reads CASRGDSTEAFF. In DNA, the CDR3 is TGTGCCAGCAGGGGGGATTCCACTGAAGCTTTCTTT.

The J gene is TRBJ2-7, the V gene TRBV6-5; D is possibly TRBD1 (6 bases). Germline V gene lookup returns CDR1 MNHEY and CDR2 SVGAGI. V lost 6 bases and J lost 0, with 9 bases in between. The CDR3 is 13 residues long. DNA for the CDR3: TGTGCCAGCAGGAGAGGGGGCTCCTACGAGCAGTACTTC. It specifies CASRRGGSYEQYF.

This clone was observed once. The genes are TRBV19 and TRBJ2-6; D gene unclear. Trimming removed 7 bases at V and 2 bases at J, with 9 bases between. The germline V gene encodes CDR1 LNHDA and CDR2 SQIVND (reference sequence). This CDR3 is built from 14 residues. This chain's CDR3 is CASTWAAGANVLTF. CDR3 bases: TGTGCCAGTACCTGGGCGGCTGGGGCCAACGTCCTGACTTTC. The entire variable domain, with the rest obtained from reference TRBV19 and TRBJ2-6, is as follows: DGGITQSPKYLFRKEGQNVTLSCEQNLNHDAMYWYRQDPGQGLRLIYYSQIVNDFQKGDIAEGYSVSREKKESFPLTVTSAQKNPTAFYLCASTWAAGANVLTFGAGSRLTVL.

V gene TRBV5-6 combines with J gene TRBJ2-3, with D unresolved. Germline CDR1 reads SGHDT; CDR2 reads YYEEEE. Deletions cut 3 bases from V and 2 bases from J, with 7 bases between. CDR3 length: 13 residues. CDR3 sequence: CASSSGPTDTQYF. CDR3 DNA: TGTGCCAGCAGCTCCGGCCCCACAGATACGCAGTATTTT.

This sequence joins TRBV4-2 and TRBJ1-2; a weak D match, TRBD1 (5 bases). The length of the CDR3 is 13 residues. Germline values: CDR1 LGHNA, CDR2 YNFKEQ. The ends were cut back, 1 base at V and 7 bases at J, with 10 bases in the middle. The CDR3 protein is CASSQVGGSGYTF. For the CDR3, the DNA is TGTGCCAGCAGCCAAGTTGGGGGGTCTGGCTACACCTTC.

This chain joins TRBV6-1 and TRBJ1-5; D call uncertain. The V end lost 5 bases, the J end lost 2 bases, and 10 bases lay between the germline ends. There are 14 residues in the CDR3. Looked up from germline, CDR1 is MNHNS and CDR2 is SASEGT. The CDR3 loop is CASSRPVGNQPQHF. The CDR3 DNA sequence: TGTGCCAGCAGTAGGCCCGTCGGCAATCAGCCCCAGCATTTT.

V and J are TRBV7-2 and TRBJ2-1, with 9 bases matching TRBD2. Per the germline V gene, CDR1 is SGHTA and CDR2 is FQGNSA. With 2 bases clipped from V and 9 bases from J, the junction kept 11 bases outside the gene matches. The CDR3 has 16 residues. CDR3 DNA sequence: TGTGCCAGCAGCTTAAAAGGCGGGGGGGCCTCAGTTGAGCAGTTCTTC. Translated: CASSLKGGGASVEQFF.

The V call is TRBV11-1, the J call TRBJ2-6; D gene ambiguous. The CDR3 totals 17 residues. Trimming shortened V by 4 bases and J by 0 bases, and 13 bases separated the two germline ends. CDR1 is SGHAT and CDR2 is FQDESV in the germline V gene (reference sequence). The CDR3 sequence is CASSSRHIASGANVLTF. CDR3 bases: TGTGCCAGCAGCTCGAGACATATTGCCTCTGGGGCCAACGTCCTGACTTTC.

This clone was seen just once. The junction departs from the called germline gene at one end, perhaps through a read error. This sequence joins TRBV15 and TRBJ2-2, with 11 bases matching TRBD2. The CDR3 totals 18 residues. The germline CDR1 and CDR2 sequences are LNHNV and YYDKDF (reference sequence). In DNA form, the CDR3 reads TGTGCCGCCAGCAGAGGTGCTAGCGGGGGGTCGAACACCGGGGAGCTGTTTTTT. Amino acid sequence: CAASRGASGGSNTGELFF.

The J gene is TRBJ1-4, the V gene TRBV27, with 7 bases that match TRBD1. This CDR3 is 14 amino acids long. With 6 bases clipped from V and 4 bases from J, the junction kept 5 bases outside the gene matches. Germline lookup yields CDR1 MNHEY and CDR2 SMNVEV (reference sequence). This CDR3 reads CASRRGQYNEKLFF. The CDR3 nucleotides read TGTGCCAGCAGACGGGGACAGTATAATGAAAAACTGTTTTTT.

The genes are TRBV15 and TRBJ2-7; D unclear. The germline V gene encodes CDR1 LNHNV and CDR2 YYDKDF (reference sequence). The CDR3 has 13 amino acids. V was cut by 3 bases and J by 5 bases, with 11 bases left in between. The CDR3 bases are TGTGCCACCAGCAGGGGTAGACCGAACGAGCAGTACTTC. As protein: CATSRGRPNEQYF.

The chain uses TRBV10-3 and TRBJ1-2; D perhaps matches TRBD1 (5 bases). Germline V gives CDR1 ENHRY, CDR2 SYGVKD. Trimming removed 6 bases at V and 4 bases at J, with 12 bases between. The CDR3 has 13 residues. The DNA for the CDR3 is TGTGCCATCAGGGTGGAGGGGACCTATGGCTACACCTTC. It translates to CAIRVEGTYGYTF.

The chain links TRBV2 to TRBJ1-2; the match to TRBD1 covers 7 bases. Per the germline V gene, CDR1 is SNHLY and CDR2 is FYNNEI. V shed 6 bases, J shed 4 bases, and the junction held 8 bases outside the gene matches. This CDR3 region has 14 residues. CDR3 amino acids: CASSGEGTAYGYTF. CDR3 DNA sequence: TGTGCCAGCAGCGGGGAAGGGACAGCCTATGGCTACACCTTC.

The chain recombines TRBV2 with TRBJ2-3; 7 positions match TRBD2. This CDR3 contains 15 residues. Germline loops: CDR1 SNHLY, CDR2 FYNNEI. V lost 6 bases, J lost 2 bases, and 8 bases stayed unmatched. The DNA for the CDR3 is TGTGCCAGCAGAGGAAGCGGGGCCTCCACAGATACGCAGTATTTT. The encoded protein is CASRGSGASTDTQYF. Full variable domain (remainder filled in from reference TRBV2 and TRBJ2-3): EPEVTQTPSHQVTQMGQEVILRCVPISNHLYFYWYRQILGQKVEFLVSFYNNEISEKSEIFDDQFSVERPDGSNFTLKIRSTKLEDSAMYFCASRGSGASTDTQYFGPGTRLTVL.

This chain connects TRBV4-3 to TRBJ2-2; D could derive from TRBD1 or TRBD2 (5 bases each). This CDR3 is 17 amino acids long. Germline assignment: CDR1 LGHNA and CDR2 YSLEER. Trimming stripped 0 bases from V and 6 bases from J, with 17 bases between. Here the CDR3 reads CASSQERGPLQSGELFF. The DNA of the CDR3 is TGCGCCAGCAGCCAAGAGAGGGGACCACTTCAATCCGGGGAGCTGTTTTTT.

In its sample, this clone was seen once. The V and J genes are TRBV6-6 and TRBJ1-6, with D possibly being TRBD1 (6 bases). CDR1 is MNHNY and CDR2 is SVGAGI in the germline V gene (reference sequence). The CDR3 sequence is 12 residues long. V was clipped by 6 bases and J by 9 bases, with 9 bases between them. The CDR3 sequence is CASSETGSPLHF. The CDR3 bases are TGTGCCAGCAGCGAGACAGGTTCACCCCTCCACTTT.

V usage is TRBV6-5 and J usage is TRBJ2-3; D remains ambiguous. V was shortened by 4 bases and J by 4 bases, with 12 bases between the two germline ends. The V gene's germline CDR1 is MNHEY and CDR2 SVGAGI. The CDR3 sequence is 14 residues long. The CDR3 here is CASSSPTRPDTQYF. The CDR3 DNA reads TGTGCCAGCAGTTCCCCCACCAGGCCAGATACGCAGTATTTT.

The chain links TRBV27 to TRBJ2-2; TRBD1 matches at 9 bases. J was trimmed by 2 bases and V by 5 bases; bases with no gene match: 9. Germline values: CDR1 MNHEY, CDR2 SMNVEV (reference sequence). The CDR3 length is 17 residues. CDR3 nucleotide sequence: TGTGCCAGCAGTCCCTACAGGGGGCTTTCAAACACCGGGGAGCTGTTTTTT. Amino acid sequence: CASSPYRGLSNTGELFF.

Turning to this clone: Other DNA sequences in this sample translate to the same CDR3. This sequence joins TRBV15 and TRBJ1-6; D remains unclear. The V gene lost 3 bases and the J gene lost 6 bases, with 6 bases spanning the gap. Germline V lookup: CDR1 LNHNV, CDR2 YYDKDF (reference sequence). CDR3 size: 13 residues. Written as DNA, the CDR3 is TGTGCCACCAGCAGGGATAGTAATTCACCCCTCCACTTT. Protein product: CATSRDSNSPLHF.

J is TRBJ1-1 and V is TRBV6-1, with D possibly TRBD1 on 6 matching bases. Germline CDR1 and CDR2: MNHNS and SASEGT. V was cut by 8 bases and J by 1 base, with 14 bases left in between. This CDR3 comprises 14 residues. CDR3 sequence (DNA): TGTGCCAGCTCGAGGGGGGCGGGGAACACTGAAGCTTTCTTT. Residues: CASSRGAGNTEAFF.

Here the CDR3 reads CASSLAGYYGYTF. CDR3 DNA sequence: TGTGCCAGCAGCTTGGCCGGATACTATGGCTACACCTTC. The chain carries TRBV5-4 and TRBJ1-2; D is unresolved. CDR3 length: 13 residues. V was shortened by 0 bases and J by 3 bases, with 6 bases between the two germline ends. Germline lookup yields CDR1 SGHNT and CDR2 YYREEE (reference sequence).

V usage is TRBV19 and J usage is TRBJ1-1; no clear D. Between the trimmed V and J ends, which lost 1 base and 4 bases, there was a span of 7 bases. CDR1 and CDR2 from the germline V gene are LNHDA and SQIVND (reference sequence). CDR3 size: 13 residues. The CDR3 loop is CASSIVDATEAFF. CDR3 sequence (DNA): TGTGCCAGTAGTATAGTAGATGCCACTGAAGCTTTCTTT. The full variable domain, rest sourced from reference TRBV19 and TRBJ1-1, is DGGITQSPKYLFRKEGQNVTLSCEQNLNHDAMYWYRQDPGQGLRLIYYSQIVNDFQKGDIAEGYSVSREKKESFPLTVTSAQKNPTAFYLCASSIVDATEAFFGQGTRLTVV.

The rearrangement joins TRBV9 to TRBJ2-1; maybe TRBD1 (6 bases). The CDR3 totals 16 residues. Trimming removed 2 bases from V and 4 bases from J, with 16 bases in between. The V gene's germline CDR1 is SGDLS and CDR2 YYNGEE. As DNA, the CDR3 is TGTGCCAGCAGCGTCCTGGGGGCTCCCGTTTACAATGAGCAGTTCTTC. It is translated as CASSVLGAPVYNEQFF.

The V call is TRBV19, the J call TRBJ1-6; D is ambiguous. Germline CDR1 reads LNHDA; CDR2 reads SQIVND (reference sequence). CDR3 length: 15 residues. The ends were cut back, 3 bases at V and 9 bases at J, with 15 bases in the middle. The CDR3 is CASSIGFGETSPLHF. Here the CDR3 DNA reads TGTGCCAGTAGTATTGGTTTTGGGGAAACTTCACCCCTCCACTTT. The full variable domain, completed using reference TRBV19 and TRBJ1-6, is DGGITQSPKYLFRKEGQNVTLSCEQNLNHDAMYWYRQDPGQGLRLIYYSQIVNDFQKGDIAEGYSVSREKKESFPLTVTSAQKNPTAFYLCASSIGFGETSPLHFGNGTRLTVT.

The rearrangement joins TRBV5-1 to TRBJ1-2; D is unclear. Germline V gene sequence: CDR1 SGHRS, CDR2 YFSETQ. V lost 0 bases and J lost 1, with 4 bases in between. The CDR3 covers 13 residues. Here the CDR3 reads CASSLGFNYGYTF. The CDR3 nucleotides are TGCGCCAGCAGCTTGGGCTTTAACTATGGCTACACCTTC.

The V gene is TRBV15, the J gene TRBJ1-1; D ambiguous. The CDR3 is 15 residues long. With 5 bases removed from V and 1 base from J, the gap between germline ends came to 14 bases. Germline assignment: CDR1 LNHNV and CDR2 YYDKDF (reference sequence). CDR3 amino acids: CATSSSGRPNTEAFF. CDR3 bases: TGTGCCACCAGCTCAAGTGGGCGACCGAACACTGAAGCTTTCTTT.

The chain links TRBV25-1 to TRBJ2-6; a possible D gene is TRBD2 (6 bases). V gave up 4 bases and J gave up 4 bases, with 11 bases separating them. Germline values: CDR1 MGHDK, CDR2 SYGVNS. CDR3 length: 15 residues. The CDR3 DNA is TGTGCCAGCAGTGGGGGGGTAGCAGGGGCCAACGTCCTGACTTTC. Protein product: CASSGGVAGANVLTF.

V and J are TRBV7-3 and TRBJ2-2, with unresolved D. Trimming cost V 5 bases and J 2 bases, with 12 bases left between them. The length of the CDR3 is 15 residues. Germline V gene data show CDR1 as SGHTA and CDR2 as FQGTGA. In DNA form, the CDR3 reads TGTGCCAGCAGCCCCCCGACGGATAACACCGGGGAGCTGTTTTTT. Amino acid sequence: CASSPPTDNTGELFF.

The V gene is TRBV28, the J gene TRBJ2-1; D perhaps matches TRBD2 (6 bases). The germline V and J ends were trimmed by 3 bases and 8 bases, with 14 bases remaining between them. There are 14 residues in the CDR3. From germline, CDR1 is MDHEN and CDR2 SYDVKM. The CDR3 nucleotides are TGTGCCAGCAGTTTTAAGGAGGGTGTAGATGAGCAGTTCTTC. Its translation: CASSFKEGVDEQFF.

The gene calls are TRBV5-4 and TRBJ2-3, with D unresolved. Germline CDR1 is SGHNT and CDR2 is YYREEE (reference sequence). V lost 0 bases and J lost 0, with 5 bases in between. This CDR3 spans 14 amino acids. The CDR3 nucleotides read TGTGCCAGCAGCTTGGCCGGGAGCACAGATACGCAGTATTTT. Translating it yields CASSLAGSTDTQYF. Filled out from reference TRBV5-4 and TRBJ2-3, the complete variable domain reads ETGVTQSPTHLIKTRGQQVTLRCSSQSGHNTVSWYQQALGQGPQFIFQYYREEENGRGNFPPRFSGLQFPNYSSELNVNALELDDSALYLCASSLAGSTDTQYFGPGTRLTVL.